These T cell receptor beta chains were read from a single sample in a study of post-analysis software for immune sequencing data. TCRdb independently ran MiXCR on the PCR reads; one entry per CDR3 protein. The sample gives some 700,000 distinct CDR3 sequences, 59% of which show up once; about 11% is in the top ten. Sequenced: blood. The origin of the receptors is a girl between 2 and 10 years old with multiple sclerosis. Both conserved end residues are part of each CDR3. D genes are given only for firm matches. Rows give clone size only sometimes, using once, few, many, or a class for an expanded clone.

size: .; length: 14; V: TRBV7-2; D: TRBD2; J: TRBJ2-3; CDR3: CASSTGGGVNTQYF; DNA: TGTGCCAGCAGCACGGGCGGGGGTGTAAATACGCAGTATTTT
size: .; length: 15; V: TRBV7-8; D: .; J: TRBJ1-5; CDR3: CASRNRPRSNQPQHF; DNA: TGTGCCAGCAGGAACCGACCCCGGAGCAATCAGCCCCAGCATTTT
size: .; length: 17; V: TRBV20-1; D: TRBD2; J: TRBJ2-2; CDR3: CSARATSGGGNTGELFF; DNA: TGCAGTGCTAGAGCGACTAGCGGGGGAGGGAACACCGGGGAGCTGTTTTTT
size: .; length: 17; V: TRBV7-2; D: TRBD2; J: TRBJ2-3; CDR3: CASSLAGLAGVRDTQYF; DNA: TGTGCCAGCAGCTTAGCGGGACTAGCGGGGGTACGGGATACGCAGTATTTT
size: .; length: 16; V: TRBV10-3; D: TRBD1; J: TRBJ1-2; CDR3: CAISERDRGTNYGYTF; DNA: TGTGCCATCAGTGAAAGGGACAGGGGAACTAACTATGGCTACACCTTC
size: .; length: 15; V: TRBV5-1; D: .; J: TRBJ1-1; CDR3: CASSFAGEGVIEAFF; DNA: TGCGCCAGCAGCTTTGCGGGAGAGGGGGTGATCGAAGCTTTCTTT
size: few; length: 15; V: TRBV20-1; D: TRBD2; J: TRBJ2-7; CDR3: CSARSPAAGGGEQYF; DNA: TGCAGTGCTAGAAGCCCTGCAGCGGGAGGGGGTGAGCAGTACTTC
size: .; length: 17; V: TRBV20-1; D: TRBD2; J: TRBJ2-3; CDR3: CSATYSSGGAQLDTQYF; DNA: TGCAGTGCAACGTATTCTAGCGGGGGGGCTCAACTAGATACGCAGTATTTT
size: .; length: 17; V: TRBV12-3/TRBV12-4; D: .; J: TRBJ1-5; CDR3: CTSSATRGGYSNQPQHF; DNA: TGTACCAGCAGCGCTACTCGAGGGGGATATAGCAATCAGCCCCAGCATTTT
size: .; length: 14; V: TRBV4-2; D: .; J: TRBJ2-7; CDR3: CASSQVGASYEQYF; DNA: TGTGCCAGCAGCCAAGTGGGGGCCTCGTACGAGCAGTACTTC
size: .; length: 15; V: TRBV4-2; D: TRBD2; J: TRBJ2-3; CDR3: CASSQGREATDTQYF; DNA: TGTGCCAGCAGCCAAGGGCGGGAGGCCACAGATACGCAGTATTTT
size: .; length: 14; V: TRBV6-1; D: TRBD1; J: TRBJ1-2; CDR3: CASSETRTGDGYTF; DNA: TGTGCCAGCAGTGAAACCCGGACAGGAGACGGCTACACCTTC
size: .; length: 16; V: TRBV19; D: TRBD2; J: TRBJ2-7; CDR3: CASSPRSGRSSYEQYF; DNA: TGTGCCAGTAGTCCCCGTAGCGGGAGGTCCTCCTACGAGCAGTACTTC
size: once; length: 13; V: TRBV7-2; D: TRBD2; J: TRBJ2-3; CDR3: CASSRTRRDTQYF; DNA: TGTGCCAGCAGCCGGACTAGAAGGGATACGCAGTATTTT
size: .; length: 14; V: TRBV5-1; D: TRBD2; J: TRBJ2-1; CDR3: CAARWGAGADEQFF; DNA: TGCGCGGCGCGATGGGGAGCGGGGGCTGATGAGCAGTTCTTC
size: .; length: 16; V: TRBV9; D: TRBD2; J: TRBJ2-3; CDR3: CASSVGTSGETDTQYF; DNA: TGTGCCAGCAGCGTAGGAACTAGCGGAGAGACAGATACGCAGTATTTT
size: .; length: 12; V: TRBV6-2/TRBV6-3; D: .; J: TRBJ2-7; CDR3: CASSYPRQEQYF; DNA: TGTGCCAGCAGTTACCCCCGGCAAGAGCAGTACTTC
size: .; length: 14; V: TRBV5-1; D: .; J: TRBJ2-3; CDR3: CASSLRHPTDTQYF; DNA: TGCGCCAGCAGCTTGAGACATCCCACAGATACGCAGTATTTT
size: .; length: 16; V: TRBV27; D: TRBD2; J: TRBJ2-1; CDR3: CASSASSGEVYNEQFF; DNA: TGTGCCAGCAGTGCCTCTAGCGGAGAAGTGTACAATGAGCAGTTCTTC
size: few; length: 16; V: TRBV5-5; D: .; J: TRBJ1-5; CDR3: CASSLDGGAGNQPQHF; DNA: TGTGCCAGCAGCTTGGACGGGGGCGCGGGCAATCAGCCCCAGCATTTT
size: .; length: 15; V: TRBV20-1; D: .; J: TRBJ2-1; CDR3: CSAGGYEGAYNEQFF; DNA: TGCAGTGCTGGAGGGTATGAGGGAGCCTACAATGAGCAGTTCTTC